Listed below are T cell receptor beta chains from one sample, sequenced in a study of cytomegalovirus exposure and HLA in healthy donors. Assay used: immunoSEQ multiplex PCR; TCRdb lists only in-frame clones, some missing. The sample records around 150,000 clones, roughly 80% being singletons. The specimen sequenced was PBMCs. The receptor source for this set is a woman in her 30s in good health and CMV-seropositive. Both conserved end residues are part of each CDR3. D genes are given only for firm matches. Size is stated for part of the rows, as once, few or many counts, or as a class when the clone is expanded.

clone size | J gene | CDR3 length | V gene | D gene | CDR3 protein | CDR3 DNA
- | TRBJ2-7 | 17 | TRBV7-9 | TRBD1 | CASSSAPGTGGSYEQYF | TGTGCCAGCAGCTCGGCCCCCGGGACAGGGGGCTCCTACGAGCAGTACTTC
- | TRBJ1-2 | 15 | TRBV9 | - | CASSAEPQGSYGYTF | TGTGCCAGCAGCGCCGAACCCCAGGGATCGTATGGCTACACCTTC
- | TRBJ1-1 | 14 | TRBV5-1 | - | CASSLGRASTEAFF | TGCGCCAGCAGCTTGGGCAGGGCGAGCACTGAAGCTTTCTTT
- | TRBJ2-5 | 11 | TRBV30 | - | CAWGGLGTQYF | TGTGCCTGGGGCGGACTTGGGACCCAGTACTTC
- | TRBJ2-3 | 16 | TRBV7-5 | - | CARSLANGGLMDTQYF | TGTGCCAGAAGCTTAGCTAATGGGGGCCTGATGGATACGCAGTATTTT
few | TRBJ2-7 | 13 | TRBV21-1 | - | CASSKMRAGEQYF | TGTGCCAGCAGCAAAATGCGGGCTGGAGAGCAGTACTTC
- | TRBJ2-7 | 13 | TRBV6-1 | - | CASSSPGSDEQYF | TGTGCCAGCAGTTCCCCGGGGTCAGACGAGCAGTACTTC
- | TRBJ2-1 | 8 | TRBV5-8 | - | CASSPNLF | TGTGCCAGCAGCCCCAATCTCTTC
- | TRBJ2-5 | 18 | TRBV7-6 | TRBD1 | CASSIRDRGQTSQETQYF | TGTGCCAGCAGCATCCGGGACAGGGGGCAAACTAGCCAAGAGACCCAGTACTTC
once | TRBJ2-7 | 12 | TRBV30 | - | CAWRPLPYEQYF | TGTGCCTGGAGACCCCTACCCTACGAGCAGTACTTC
- | TRBJ2-3 | 14 | TRBV7-8 | - | CASSLFIATDTQYF | TGTGCCAGCAGCTTATTTATAGCCACAGATACGCAGTATTTT
- | TRBJ1-1 | 13 | TRBV7-9 | - | CASGTGQNTEAFF | TGTGCCAGCGGAACAGGGCAGAACACTGAAGCTTTCTTT